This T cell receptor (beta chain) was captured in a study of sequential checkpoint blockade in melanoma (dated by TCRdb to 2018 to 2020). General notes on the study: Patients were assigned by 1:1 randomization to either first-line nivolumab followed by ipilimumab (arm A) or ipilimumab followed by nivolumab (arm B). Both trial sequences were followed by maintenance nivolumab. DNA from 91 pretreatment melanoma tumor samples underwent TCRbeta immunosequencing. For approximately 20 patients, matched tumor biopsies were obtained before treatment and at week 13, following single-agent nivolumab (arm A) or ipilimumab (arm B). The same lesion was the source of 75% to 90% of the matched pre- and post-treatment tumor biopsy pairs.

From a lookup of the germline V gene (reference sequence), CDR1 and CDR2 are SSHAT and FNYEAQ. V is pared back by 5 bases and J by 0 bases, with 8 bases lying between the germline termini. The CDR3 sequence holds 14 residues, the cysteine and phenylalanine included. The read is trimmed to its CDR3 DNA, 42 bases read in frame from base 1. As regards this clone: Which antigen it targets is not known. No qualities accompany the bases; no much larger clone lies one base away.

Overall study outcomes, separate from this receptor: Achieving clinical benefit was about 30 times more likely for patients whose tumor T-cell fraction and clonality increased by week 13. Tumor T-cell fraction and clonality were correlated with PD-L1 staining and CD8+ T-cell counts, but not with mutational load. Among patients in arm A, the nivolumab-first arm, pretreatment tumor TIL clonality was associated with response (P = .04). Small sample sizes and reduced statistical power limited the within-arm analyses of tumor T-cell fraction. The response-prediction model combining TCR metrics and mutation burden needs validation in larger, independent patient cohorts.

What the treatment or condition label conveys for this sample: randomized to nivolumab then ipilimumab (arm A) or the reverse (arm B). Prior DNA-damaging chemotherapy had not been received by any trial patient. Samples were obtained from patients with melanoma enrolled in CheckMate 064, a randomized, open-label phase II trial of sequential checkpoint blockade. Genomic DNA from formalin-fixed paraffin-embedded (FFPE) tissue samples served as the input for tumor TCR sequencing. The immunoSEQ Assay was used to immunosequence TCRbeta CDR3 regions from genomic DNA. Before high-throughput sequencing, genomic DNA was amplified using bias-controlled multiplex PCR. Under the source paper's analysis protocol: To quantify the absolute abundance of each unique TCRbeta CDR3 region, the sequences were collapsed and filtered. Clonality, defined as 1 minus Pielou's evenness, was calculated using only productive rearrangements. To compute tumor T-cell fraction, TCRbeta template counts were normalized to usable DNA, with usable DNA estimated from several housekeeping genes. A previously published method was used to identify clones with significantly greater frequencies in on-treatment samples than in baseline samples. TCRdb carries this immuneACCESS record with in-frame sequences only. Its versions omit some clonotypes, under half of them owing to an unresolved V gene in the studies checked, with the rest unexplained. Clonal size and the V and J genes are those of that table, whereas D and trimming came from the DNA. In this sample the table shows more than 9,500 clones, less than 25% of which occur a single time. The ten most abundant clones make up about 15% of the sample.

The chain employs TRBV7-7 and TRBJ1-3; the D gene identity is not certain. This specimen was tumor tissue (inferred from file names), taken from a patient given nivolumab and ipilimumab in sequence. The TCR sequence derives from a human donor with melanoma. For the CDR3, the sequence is CASSPLPSGNTIYF. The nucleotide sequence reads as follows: TGTGCCAGCAGCCCCCTCCCCTCTGGAAACACCATATATTTT.